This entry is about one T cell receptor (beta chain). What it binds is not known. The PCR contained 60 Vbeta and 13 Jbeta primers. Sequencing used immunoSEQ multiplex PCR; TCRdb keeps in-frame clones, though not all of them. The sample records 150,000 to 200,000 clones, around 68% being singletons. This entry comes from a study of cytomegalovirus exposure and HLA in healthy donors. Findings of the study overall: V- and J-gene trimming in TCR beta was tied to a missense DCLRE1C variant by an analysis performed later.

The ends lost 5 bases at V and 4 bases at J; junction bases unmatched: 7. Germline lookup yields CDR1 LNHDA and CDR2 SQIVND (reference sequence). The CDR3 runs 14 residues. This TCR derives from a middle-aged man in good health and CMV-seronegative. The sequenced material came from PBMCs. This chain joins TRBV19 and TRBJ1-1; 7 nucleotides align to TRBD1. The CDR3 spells CASSQQGSVTEAFF. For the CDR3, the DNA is TGTGCCAGTAGTCAACAGGGGTCCGTCACTGAAGCTTTCTTT.